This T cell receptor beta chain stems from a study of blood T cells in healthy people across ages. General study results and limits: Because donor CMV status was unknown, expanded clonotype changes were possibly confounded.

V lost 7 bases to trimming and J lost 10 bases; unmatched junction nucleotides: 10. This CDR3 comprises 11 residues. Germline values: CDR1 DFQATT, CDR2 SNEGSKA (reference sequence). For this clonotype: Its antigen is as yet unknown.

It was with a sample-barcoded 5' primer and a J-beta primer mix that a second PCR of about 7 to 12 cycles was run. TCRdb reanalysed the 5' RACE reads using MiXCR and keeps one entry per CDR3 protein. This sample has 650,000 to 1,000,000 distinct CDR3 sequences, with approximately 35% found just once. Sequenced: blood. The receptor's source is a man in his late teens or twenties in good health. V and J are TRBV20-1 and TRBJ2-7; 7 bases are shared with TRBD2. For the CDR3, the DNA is TGCAGTGGGGCTAGCGGTAATATACAGTACTTC. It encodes CSGASGNIQYF.